One TCR beta chain is described in this entry. It lacks a known antigen. No base-level quality is on record; no much larger clone is a single base apart. The data derive from a study of T cell changes during pregnancy in multiple sclerosis (dated by TCRdb to 2018 to 2020). Turning to the overall study: Changes in the T cell repertoire over the course of pregnancy were examined in this study in women with multiple sclerosis.

CDR3 length: 12 amino acids, cysteine to phenylalanine. Just CDR3 DNA is preserved here, 36 bases in frame from base 1. Trimmed from V: 4 bases; trimmed from J: 11 bases; junction bases lacking a gene match: 4. CDR1 and CDR2 were assigned from the germline V gene as SGHDT and YYEEEE. Library generation was performed with the immunoSEQ multiplex PCR assay. TCRdb stores this immuneACCESS table with in-frame sequences only. Part of the clones is absent; in the studies checked, under half of the shortfall reflects unresolved V genes, and no reason is known for the rest. For this sample there are tens of thousands of clones; approximately 92% appear just once. Under 1.5% of the sample lies in the top ten.

The chain was built from TRBV5-6 and TRBJ2-1, and TRBD2 matches 9 of the central bases. This sample comprised peripheral blood, obtained in the third trimester of pregnancy. This clonotype was sampled from a female donor in good health, enrolled as a control in a pregnancy study. The CDR3 protein sequence reads: CASSRTSVKQFF. In nucleotides, the sequence is TGTGCCAGCAGCCGGACTAGCGTAAAGCAGTTCTTC. Joined to the reference TRBV5-6 and TRBJ2-1 proteins, this CDR3 gives the full variable domain: DAGVTQSPTHLIKTRGQQVTLRCSPKSGHDTVSWYQQALGQGPQFIFQYYEEEERQRGNFPDRFSGHQFPNYSSELNVNALLLGDSALYLCASSRTSVKQFFGPGTRLTVL.